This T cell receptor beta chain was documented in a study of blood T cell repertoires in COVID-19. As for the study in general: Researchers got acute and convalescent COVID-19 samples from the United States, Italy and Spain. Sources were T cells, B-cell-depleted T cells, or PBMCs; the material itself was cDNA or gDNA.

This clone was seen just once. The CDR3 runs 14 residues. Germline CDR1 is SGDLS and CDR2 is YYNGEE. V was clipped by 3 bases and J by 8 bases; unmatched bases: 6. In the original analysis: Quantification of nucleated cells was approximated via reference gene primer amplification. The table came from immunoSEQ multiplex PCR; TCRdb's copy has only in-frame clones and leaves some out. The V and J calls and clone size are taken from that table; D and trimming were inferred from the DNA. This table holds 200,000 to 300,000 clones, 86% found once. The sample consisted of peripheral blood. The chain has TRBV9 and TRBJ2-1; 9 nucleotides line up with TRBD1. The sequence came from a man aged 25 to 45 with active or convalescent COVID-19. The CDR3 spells CASSAEQGAYEQFF. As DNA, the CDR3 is TGTGCCAGCAGCGCCGAACAGGGGGCCTATGAGCAGTTCTTC.